These T cell receptor beta chains were read from a single sample in a study of shared clonotypes between healthy human individuals. Sequencing used immunoSEQ multiplex PCR; TCRdb keeps in-frame clones, though not all of them. The sample shows some 660,000 clones, about three quarters of them seen only once. Sequencing input: memory CD4+ T cells sorted from blood. The receptors here all came from a woman aged 25 to 39 in good health. The CDR3 runs from the conserved cysteine through the conserved F or W. A D gene is named only where the DNA matches it firmly. Some rows mark clone size as missing; the rest say once, few, many or name a class of expanded clone.

j_call v_call d_call clone_size cdr3_nt cdr3_aa
TRBJ2-3 TRBV4-2 . few TGTGCCAGCAGCCAAGAGGATGGGCGGACAGATACGCAGTATTTT CASSQEDGRTDTQYF
TRBJ1-1 TRBV28 TRBD1 . TGTGCCAGCAGTGGATCGGGACAGGGGGCGCAGAACACTGAAGCTTTCTTT CASSGSGQGAQNTEAFF
TRBJ2-7 TRBV9 TRBD2 . TGTGCCAGCAGCGTAGAACCTAGCGGGACCTACGAGCAGTACTTC CASSVEPSGTYEQYF
TRBJ2-7 TRBV18 . once TGTGCCAGCTCAAACCAGGAGGGAGGAGCCTACGAGCAGTACTTC CASSNQEGGAYEQYF
TRBJ1-2 TRBV2 . . TGTGCCAGCAGGGGGGCGGGCCAAGGCCTCATAGGCTACACCTTC CASRGAGQGLIGYTF
TRBJ1-1 TRBV7-9 . . TGTGCCAGCAGCCCGTCGTCAGGGATGAACACTGAAGCTTTCTTT CASSPSSGMNTEAFF
TRBJ1-3 TRBV6-1 TRBD1 once TGTGCCAGCAGTGTGGGACAGGGGGCTGGAAACACCATATATTTT CASSVGQGAGNTIYF
TRBJ2-1 TRBV25-1 . . TGTGCCAGCAGTGTTACAGGGTTGAATGAGCAGTTCTTC CASSVTGLNEQFF
TRBJ1-5 TRBV19 . . TGTGCCAGTGGGGCAGGGGGCAATCAGCCCCAGCATTTT CASGAGGNQPQHF
TRBJ1-1 TRBV11-2 TRBD1 . TGTGCCAGCAGCTTAGATCTCGGCAGGGGGTACGAAGCTTTCTTT CASSLDLGRGYEAFF
TRBJ1-2 TRBV28 TRBD1 . TGTGCCAGCAGTTTAATCCAGGGGGAGGCCTATGGCTACACCTTC CASSLIQGEAYGYTF
TRBJ2-3 TRBV6-1 . few TGTGCCAGCACCGGGGGAGCGGGCTCTTCGCAGTATTTT CASTGGAGSSQYF
TRBJ2-7 TRBV6-1 TRBD1 . TGTGCCAGCAGCGGGGGGACAGGGGGCTTCTACGAGCAGTACTTC CASSGGTGGFYEQYF
TRBJ2-1 TRBV7-2 . . TGTGCCAGCAGCTTAGTAGGGCGGCCTGGTATGGACAATGAGCAGTTCTTC CASSLVGRPGMDNEQFF
TRBJ2-1 TRBV28 . . TGTGCCAGCAGTTCCCGGACAGTCTACAATGAGCAGTTCTTC CASSSRTVYNEQFF